This T cell receptor (beta chain) was captured by sequencing in a study of beta chain features in type 1 diabetes. Study-level results: Type 1 diabetes patients had VDJ junctions that carried fewer insertions and more deletions. It was among patients, rather than healthy donors, that naive, central memory and Treg TCRB repertoires appeared more similar. Moderate yet significant TCRB CDR3 shortening was seen in Type 1 diabetes patients in all four CD4+ subsets.

Expressed TCRB transcripts were sequenced because the isolated RNA had all been reverse transcribed beforehand. Sequencing was performed with immunoSEQ multiplex PCR; in TCRdb, only in-frame clones are kept and a portion is missing. The table records under 950,000 clones, roughly 16% of them present only once. This clone was seen a handful of times. Its antigen remains unknown. The source is a woman aged 18-29 years in good health. Specimen: naive CD4+ T cells from blood.

The CDR3 nucleotides read TGTGCCAGCAGCCCCCGCGCGGGAGGTTCGGAAAAACTGTTTTTT. This gives the protein CASSPRAGGSEKLFF. The rearrangement uses TRBV9 and TRBJ1-4, with unresolved D. Trimming took 4 bases from V and 8 from J, leaving 18 bases between them. The CDR3 has 15 amino acids. Germline-derived CDR1 and CDR2 are SGDLS and YYNGEE.